This TCR beta chain originates from a study of T cell responses to AZD1222 COVID-19 vaccine. Whole-study findings and limits: Most donors were white British, females outnumbered males, and clonal diversity was possibly underestimated. Baseline seropositives among AZD1222 recipients totaled only 5 to 7. The study sampled repertoires only after the peak T cell response. Targets within unmutated variant regions were reportedly found for nearly half of spike-specific TCRs.

In the case of this clone: Its antigen remains unknown.

Measured with immunoSEQ multiplex PCR; TCRdb has only the in-frame clones, and not every one. The top ten hold 4% to 4.5% of the sample, which has 150,000 to 200,000 clones, approximately 90% seen once. Germline V CDR1 and CDR2: LNHDA, SQIVND (reference sequence). V lost 4 bases, J lost 2 bases, and 15 bases lay in between. The CDR3 has 16 amino acids. The clonotype originates from an adult who received the MenACWY meningococcal vaccine as a control. The J gene is TRBJ1-3, the V gene TRBV19, with D uncertain. Sample: peripheral blood, taken 28 days after the second dose of the MenACWY control vaccine. The CDR3 nucleotides read TGTGCCAGTAGTACGAATTACCGTGGCCCTGGAAACACCATATATTTT. Translating it yields CASSTNYRGPGNTIYF.